Detailed here is one T cell receptor (beta chain). The data were taken from a study of blood T cell repertoires in COVID-19. Study summary: The United States, Italy and Spain supplied acute and convalescent COVID-19 samples. PBMCs, B-cell-depleted T cells, or T cells provided the cDNA or gDNA that made up the material.

The CDR3 has 16 residues. V dropped 5 bases and J dropped 0; count of bases not matched to a gene: 5. Germline CDR1 and CDR2: SGHTA and FQGTGA. Original processing methods: Estimated nucleated cell counts came from reference gene primer amplification. The assay was immunoSEQ multiplex PCR, and TCRdb's table has in-frame clones only and misses some. The DNA gave D and trimming, while V, J and clone size come from that table. The sample lists around 300,000 clones, 75% to 90% seen once, with roughly 2.2% in the top ten. The gene calls are TRBV7-3 and TRBJ2-2; 8 positions agree with TRBD2. The TCR originated in a man aged 45-60 years with acute or convalescent COVID-19. The source material was peripheral blood. The CDR3 bases are TGTGCCAGCAGCCCCCGGGGGGGTTCGAACACCGGGGAGCTGTTTTTT. It encodes CASSPRGGSNTGELFF.